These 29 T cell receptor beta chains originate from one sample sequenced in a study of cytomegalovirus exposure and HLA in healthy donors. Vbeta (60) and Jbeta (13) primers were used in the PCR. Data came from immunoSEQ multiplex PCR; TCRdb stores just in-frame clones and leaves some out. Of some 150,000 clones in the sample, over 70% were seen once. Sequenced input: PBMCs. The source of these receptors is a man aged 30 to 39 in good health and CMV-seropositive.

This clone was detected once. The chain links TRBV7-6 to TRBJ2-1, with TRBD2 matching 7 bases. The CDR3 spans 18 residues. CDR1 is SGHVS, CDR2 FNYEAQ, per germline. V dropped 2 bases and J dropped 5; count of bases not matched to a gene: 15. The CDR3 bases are TGTGCCAGCAGCTTACTGGGGGGGACCGGGGGAAGTAACAATGAGCAGTTCTTC. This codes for CASSLLGGTGGSNNEQFF.

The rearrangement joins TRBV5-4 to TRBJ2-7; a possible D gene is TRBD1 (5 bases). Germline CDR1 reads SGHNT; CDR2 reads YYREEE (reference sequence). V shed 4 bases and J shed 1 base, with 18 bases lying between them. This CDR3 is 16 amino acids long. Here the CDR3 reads CASSKDTGLWSYEQYF. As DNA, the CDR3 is TGTGCCAGCAGCAAGGACACAGGATTGTGGTCCTACGAGCAGTACTTC.

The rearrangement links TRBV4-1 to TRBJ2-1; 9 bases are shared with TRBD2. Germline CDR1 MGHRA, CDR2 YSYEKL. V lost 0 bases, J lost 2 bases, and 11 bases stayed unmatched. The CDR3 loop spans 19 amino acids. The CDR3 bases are TGCGCCAGCAGCCAAGATGGGGGCCAGCGGGAGGCCACCTACAATGAGCAGTTCTTC. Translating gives CASSQDGGQREATYNEQFF.

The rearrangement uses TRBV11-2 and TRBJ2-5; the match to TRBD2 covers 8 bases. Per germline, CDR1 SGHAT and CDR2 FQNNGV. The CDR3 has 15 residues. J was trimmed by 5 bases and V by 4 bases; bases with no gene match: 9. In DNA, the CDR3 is TGTGCCAGCAGCTCTAGGACGGGAGGGGGGGAGACCCAGTACTTC. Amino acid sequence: CASSSRTGGGETQYF.

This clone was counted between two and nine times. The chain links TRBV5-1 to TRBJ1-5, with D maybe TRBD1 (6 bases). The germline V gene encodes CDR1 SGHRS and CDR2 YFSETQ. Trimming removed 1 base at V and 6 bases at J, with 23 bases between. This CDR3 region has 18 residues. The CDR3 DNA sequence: TGCGCCAGCAGCTTGCTGCCCAGAGGGCAGGGGATGAGTCAGCCCCAGCATTTT. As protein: CASSLLPRGQGMSQPQHF. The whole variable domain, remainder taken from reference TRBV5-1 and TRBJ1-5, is KAGVTQTPRYLIKTRGQQVTLSCSPISGHRSVSWYQQTPGQGLQFLFEYFSETQRNKGNFPGRFSGRQFSNSRSEMNVSTLELGDSALYLCASSLLPRGQGMSQPQHFGDGTRLSIL.

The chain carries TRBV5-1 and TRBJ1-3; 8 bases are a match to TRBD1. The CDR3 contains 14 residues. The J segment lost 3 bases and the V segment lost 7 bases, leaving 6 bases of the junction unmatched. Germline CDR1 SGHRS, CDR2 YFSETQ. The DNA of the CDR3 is TGCGCCAGCGGAACAGGGGGTAGTGGAAACACCATATATTTT. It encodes CASGTGGSGNTIYF.

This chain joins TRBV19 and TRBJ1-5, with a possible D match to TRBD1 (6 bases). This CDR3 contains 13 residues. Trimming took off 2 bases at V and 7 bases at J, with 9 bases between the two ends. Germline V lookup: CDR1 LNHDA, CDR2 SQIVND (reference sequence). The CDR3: CASSINRDQPQHF. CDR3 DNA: TGTGCCAGTAGTATAAACAGGGACCAGCCCCAGCATTTT.

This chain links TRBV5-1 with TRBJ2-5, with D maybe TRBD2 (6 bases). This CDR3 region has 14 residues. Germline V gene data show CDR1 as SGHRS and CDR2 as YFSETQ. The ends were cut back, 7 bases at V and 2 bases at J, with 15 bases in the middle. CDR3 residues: CASVLEAGQETQYF. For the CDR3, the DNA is TGCGCCAGCGTTTTGGAGGCGGGACAAGAGACCCAGTACTTC.

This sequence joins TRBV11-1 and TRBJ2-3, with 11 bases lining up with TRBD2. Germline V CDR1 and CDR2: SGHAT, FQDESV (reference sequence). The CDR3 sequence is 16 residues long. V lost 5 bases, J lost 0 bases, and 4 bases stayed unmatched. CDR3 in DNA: TGTGCCAGCAGCAAGGGGACTAGCGGTAGCACAGATACGCAGTATTTT. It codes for CASSKGTSGSTDTQYF.

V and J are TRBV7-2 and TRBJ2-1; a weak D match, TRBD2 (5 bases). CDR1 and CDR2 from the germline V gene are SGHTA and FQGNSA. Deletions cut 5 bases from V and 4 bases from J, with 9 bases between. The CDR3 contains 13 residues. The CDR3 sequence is CASSPGEYNEQFF. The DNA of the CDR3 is TGTGCCAGCAGCCCCGGGGAGTACAATGAGCAGTTCTTC. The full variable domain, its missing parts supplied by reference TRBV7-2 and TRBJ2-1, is GAGVSQSPSNKVTEKGKDVELRCDPISGHTALYWYRQSLGQGLEFLIYFQGNSAPDKSGLPSDRFSAERTGGSVSTLTIQRTQQEDSAVYLCASSPGEYNEQFFGPGTRLTVL.

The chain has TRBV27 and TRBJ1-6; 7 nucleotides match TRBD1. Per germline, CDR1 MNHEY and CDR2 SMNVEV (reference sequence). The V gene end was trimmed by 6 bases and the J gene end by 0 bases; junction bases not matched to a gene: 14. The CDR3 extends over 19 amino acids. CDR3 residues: CASSYWTGLGSSYNSPLHF. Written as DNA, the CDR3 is TGTGCCAGCAGCTACTGGACAGGCCTGGGGAGCTCCTATAATTCACCCCTCCACTTT.

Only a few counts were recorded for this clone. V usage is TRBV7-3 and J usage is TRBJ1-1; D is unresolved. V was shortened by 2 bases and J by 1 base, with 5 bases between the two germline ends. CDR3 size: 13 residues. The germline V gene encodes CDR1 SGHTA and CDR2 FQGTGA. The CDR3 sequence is CASSLQENTEAFF. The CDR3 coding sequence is TGTGCCAGCAGCTTACAGGAGAACACTGAAGCTTTCTTT.

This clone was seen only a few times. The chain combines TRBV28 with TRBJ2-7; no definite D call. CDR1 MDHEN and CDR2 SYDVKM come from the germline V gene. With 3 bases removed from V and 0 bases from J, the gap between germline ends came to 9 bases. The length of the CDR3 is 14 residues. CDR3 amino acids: CASSFSRSSYEQYF. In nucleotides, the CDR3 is TGTGCCAGCAGTTTTAGCCGAAGCTCCTACGAGCAGTACTTC.

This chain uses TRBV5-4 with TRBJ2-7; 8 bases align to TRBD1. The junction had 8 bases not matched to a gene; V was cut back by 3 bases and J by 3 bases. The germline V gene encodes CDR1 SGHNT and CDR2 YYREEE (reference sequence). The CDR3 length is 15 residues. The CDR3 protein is CASSSKSGTGYEQYF. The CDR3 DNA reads TGTGCCAGCAGCTCAAAATCCGGGACAGGCTACGAGCAGTACTTC.

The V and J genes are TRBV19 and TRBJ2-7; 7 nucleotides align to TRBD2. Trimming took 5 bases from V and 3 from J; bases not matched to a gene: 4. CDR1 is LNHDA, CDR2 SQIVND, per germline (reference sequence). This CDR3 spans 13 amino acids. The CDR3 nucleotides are TGTGCCAGTAGTTTGGGACTATTCTACGAGCAGTACTTC. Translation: CASSLGLFYEQYF.

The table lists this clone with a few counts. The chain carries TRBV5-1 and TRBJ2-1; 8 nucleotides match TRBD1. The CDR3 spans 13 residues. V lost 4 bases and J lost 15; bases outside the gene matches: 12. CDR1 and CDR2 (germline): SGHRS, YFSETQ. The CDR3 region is CASSPGQGKRLFF. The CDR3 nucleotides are TGCGCCAGCAGCCCCGGACAGGGTAAACGGTTGTTCTTC.

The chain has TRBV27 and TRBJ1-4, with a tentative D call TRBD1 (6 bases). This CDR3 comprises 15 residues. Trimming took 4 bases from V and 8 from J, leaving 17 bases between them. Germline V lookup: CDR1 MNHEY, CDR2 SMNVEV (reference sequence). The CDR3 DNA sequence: TGTGCCAGCAGTTCCAGGGACACCTCCCGAGAAAAACTGTTTTTT. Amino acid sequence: CASSSRDTSREKLFF.

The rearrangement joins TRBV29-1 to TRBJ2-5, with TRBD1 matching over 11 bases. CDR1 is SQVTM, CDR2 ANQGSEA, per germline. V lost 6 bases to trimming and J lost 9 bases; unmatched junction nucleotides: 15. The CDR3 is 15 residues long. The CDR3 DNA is TGCAGCGTCGAACCTGTAACCGGGACAGGGGGACCCCAGTACTTC. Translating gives CSVEPVTGTGGPQYF.

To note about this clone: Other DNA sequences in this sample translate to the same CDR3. CDR3 residues: CASSPRQRGETQYF. In DNA, the CDR3 is TGCGCCAGCAGCCCCCGACAAAGAGGGGAGACCCAGTACTTC. V usage is TRBV5-1 and J usage is TRBJ2-5; possibly TRBD2 for D (5 bases). The V end lost 4 bases, the J end lost 5 bases, and 15 bases lay between the germline ends. Germline CDR1 and CDR2: SGHRS and YFSETQ. The CDR3 runs 14 residues.

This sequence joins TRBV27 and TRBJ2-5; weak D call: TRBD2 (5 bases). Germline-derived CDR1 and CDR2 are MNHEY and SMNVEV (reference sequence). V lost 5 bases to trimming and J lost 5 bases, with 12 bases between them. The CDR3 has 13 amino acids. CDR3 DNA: TGTGCCAGCAGTCCACGCCGGGGTGAGACCCAGTACTTC. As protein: CASSPRRGETQYF.

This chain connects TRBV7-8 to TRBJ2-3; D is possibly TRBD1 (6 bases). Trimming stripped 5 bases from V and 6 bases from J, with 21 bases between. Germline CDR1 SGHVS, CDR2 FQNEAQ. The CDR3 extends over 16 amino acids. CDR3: CASSPLGNRVRDTQYF. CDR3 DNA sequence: TGTGCCAGCAGCCCTCTGGGAAACAGGGTCAGGGATACGCAGTATTTT. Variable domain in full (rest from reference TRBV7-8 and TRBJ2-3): GAGVSQSPRYKVAKRGQDVALRCDPISGHVSLFWYQQALGQGPEFLTYFQNEAQLDKSGLPSDRFFAERPEGSVSTLKIQRTQQEDSAVYLCASSPLGNRVRDTQYFGPGTRLTVL.

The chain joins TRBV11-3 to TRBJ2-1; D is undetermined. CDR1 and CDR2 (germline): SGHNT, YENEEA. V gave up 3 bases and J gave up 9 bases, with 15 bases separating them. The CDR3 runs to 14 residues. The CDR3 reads CASSFSAAMSEQFF. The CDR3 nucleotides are TGTGCCAGCAGCTTTAGTGCAGCGATGAGTGAGCAGTTCTTC. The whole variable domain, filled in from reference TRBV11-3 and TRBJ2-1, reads EAGVVQSPRYKIIEKKQPVAFWCNPISGHNTLYWYLQNLGQGPELLIRYENEEAVDDSQLPKDRFSAERLKGVDSTLKIQPAELGDSAVYLCASSFSAAMSEQFFGPGTRLTVL.

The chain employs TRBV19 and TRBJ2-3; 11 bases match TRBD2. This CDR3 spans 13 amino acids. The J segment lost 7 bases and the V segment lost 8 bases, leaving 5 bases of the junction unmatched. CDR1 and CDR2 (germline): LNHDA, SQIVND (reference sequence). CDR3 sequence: CASSSGRLNTQYF. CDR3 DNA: TGTGCCAGTTCTAGCGGGAGGTTAAATACGCAGTATTTT.

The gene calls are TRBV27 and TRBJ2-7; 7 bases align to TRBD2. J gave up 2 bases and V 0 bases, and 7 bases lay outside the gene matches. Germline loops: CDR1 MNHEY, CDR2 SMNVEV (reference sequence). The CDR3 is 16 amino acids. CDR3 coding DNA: TGTGCCAGCAGTTTATCGAGTCTAGCGGCCGCCTACGAGCAGTACTTC. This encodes CASSLSSLAAAYEQYF.

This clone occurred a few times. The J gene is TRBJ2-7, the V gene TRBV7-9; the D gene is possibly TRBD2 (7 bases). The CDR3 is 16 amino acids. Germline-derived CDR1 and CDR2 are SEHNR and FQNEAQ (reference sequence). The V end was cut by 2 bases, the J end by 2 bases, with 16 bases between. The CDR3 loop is CASSLRSGTIPYEQYF. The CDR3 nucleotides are TGTGCCAGCAGCTTACGCAGCGGGACAATACCCTACGAGCAGTACTTC.

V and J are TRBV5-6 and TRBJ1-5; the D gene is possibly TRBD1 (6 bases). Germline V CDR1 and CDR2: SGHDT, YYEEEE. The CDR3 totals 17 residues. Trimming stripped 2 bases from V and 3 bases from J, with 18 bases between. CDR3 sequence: CASSFRQAGLLNQPQHF. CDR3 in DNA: TGTGCCAGCAGCTTCCGACAGGCCGGTCTACTCAATCAGCCCCAGCATTTT. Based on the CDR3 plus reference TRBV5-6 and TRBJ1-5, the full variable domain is DAGVTQSPTHLIKTRGQQVTLRCSPKSGHDTVSWYQQALGQGPQFIFQYYEEEERQRGNFPDRFSGHQFPNYSSELNVNALLLGDSALYLCASSFRQAGLLNQPQHFGDGTRLSIL.

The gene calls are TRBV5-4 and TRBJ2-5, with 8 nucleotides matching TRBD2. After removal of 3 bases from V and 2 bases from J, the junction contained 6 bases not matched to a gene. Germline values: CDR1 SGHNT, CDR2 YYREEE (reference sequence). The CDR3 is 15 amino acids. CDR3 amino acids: CASSWGTSGQETQYF. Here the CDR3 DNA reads TGTGCCAGCAGCTGGGGCACTAGCGGACAAGAGACCCAGTACTTC.

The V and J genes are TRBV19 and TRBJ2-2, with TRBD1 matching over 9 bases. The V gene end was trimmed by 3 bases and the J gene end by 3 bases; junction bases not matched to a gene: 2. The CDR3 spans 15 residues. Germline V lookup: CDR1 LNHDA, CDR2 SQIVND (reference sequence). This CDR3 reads CASSMGTGYTGELFF. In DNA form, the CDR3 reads TGTGCCAGTAGTATGGGGACAGGGTACACCGGGGAGCTGTTTTTT.

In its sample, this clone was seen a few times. CDR3 bases: TGTGCCAGTAGTAGGGACAGCTCCTACGAGCAGTACTTC. It translates to CASSRDSSYEQYF. The chain uses TRBV19 and TRBJ2-7, with 7 bases that match TRBD1. J was trimmed by 0 bases and V by 4 bases; bases with no gene match: 0. CDR1 LNHDA and CDR2 SQIVND come from the germline V gene (reference sequence). The CDR3 extends over 13 amino acids.